The source of this TCR beta chain is a study of blood T cells in healthy people across ages. Study summary: The capture of about one barcoded beta molecule per two T cells was achieved by template switching.

Sample-barcoded 5' priming and a J-beta primer mix drove a second PCR of roughly 7 to 11 cycles. Every individual sample yielded 2.5 million or more paired-end reads (each containing CDR3). MiXCR was run by TCRdb on the 5' RACE reads, yielding one entry per CDR3 protein. Among fewer than 600,000 distinct CDR3 sequences listed, 27% were seen once. The CDR3 is 15 amino acids. V dropped 5 bases and J dropped 3; count of bases not matched to a gene: 9. CDR1 SEHNR and CDR2 FQNEAQ come from the germline V gene (reference sequence). The same sample was also used in a study of T cells of mothers and their children.

The V and J genes are TRBV7-9 and TRBJ2-5; 7 nucleotides agree with TRBD1. The receptor was derived from a boy between 2 and 10 years old in good health. Sequences were obtained from blood. CDR3 protein: CASSPVTGSKETQYF. CDR3 coding DNA: TGTGCCAGCAGCCCTGTGACAGGGTCTAAAGAGACCCAGTACTTC. Together with reference TRBV7-9 and TRBJ2-5, the CDR3 gives the full variable domain: DTGVSQNPRHKITKRGQNVTFRCDPISEHNRLYWYRQTLGQGPEFLTYFQNEAQLEKSRLLSDRFSAERPKGSFSTLEIQRTEQGDSAMYLCASSPVTGSKETQYFGPGTRLLVL.